These T cell receptor beta chains were read from a single sample in a study of T-cell memory formation after mild COVID-19. TCRdb redid the calling of the 5' RACE reads with MiXCR, one entry per CDR3 protein. Here the sample spans over 300,000 distinct CDR3 sequences, more than 20% being singletons. The sequenced sample was PBMCs or a T cell subset sorted from them (not recorded which). The source of these receptors is a man younger than 30 who had mild COVID-19 (a few samples of this study predate the infection). Cell type and time point are not known. CDR3s include the opening cysteine and the closing phenylalanine or tryptophan. D genes are given only for firm matches.

v_call: TRBV10-2
cdr3_length: 14
d_call: -
cdr3_aa: CASKGGLSTDTQYF

v_call: TRBV5-1
cdr3_length: 16
d_call: TRBD2
cdr3_aa: CASSSTGASGYNEQFF

v_call: TRBV7-9
cdr3_length: 16
d_call: -
cdr3_aa: CASSPLGLRFQETQYF

v_call: TRBV6-6
cdr3_length: 12
d_call: -
cdr3_aa: CASSYQYTEAFF

v_call: TRBV5-4
cdr3_length: 14
d_call: -
cdr3_aa: CASSSSAVTGELFF

v_call: TRBV28
cdr3_length: 14
d_call: -
cdr3_aa: CASSLSGGGYGYTF

v_call: TRBV27
cdr3_length: 16
d_call: TRBD2
cdr3_aa: CASSPLAGGHTDTQYF

v_call: TRBV5-1
cdr3_length: 16
d_call: -
cdr3_aa: CASSLTPQRLADTQYF

v_call: TRBV7-2
cdr3_length: 15
d_call: -
cdr3_aa: CASSHLGGGPDEQFF

v_call: TRBV7-9
cdr3_length: 15
d_call: -
cdr3_aa: CASSWAVGGPDTQYF

v_call: TRBV5-1
cdr3_length: 20
d_call: TRBD2
cdr3_aa: CASSSRQTSGGWRVSDTQYF

v_call: TRBV24-1
cdr3_length: 14
d_call: TRBD1
cdr3_aa: CATSDRTGANEQFF

v_call: TRBV18
cdr3_length: 13
d_call: -
cdr3_aa: CASSPPYKYEQYF

v_call: TRBV9
cdr3_length: 16
d_call: -
cdr3_aa: CASSVEGDAEEETQYF

v_call: TRBV20-1
cdr3_length: 13
d_call: -
cdr3_aa: CSAARTQQRLQYF

v_call: TRBV4-1
cdr3_length: 15
d_call: -
cdr3_aa: CASSERSSGQETQYF

v_call: TRBV12-3/TRBV12-4
cdr3_length: 13
d_call: -
cdr3_aa: CASTYDWDTEAFF

v_call: TRBV4-1
cdr3_length: 16
d_call: -
cdr3_aa: CASSQELVLNTGELFF

v_call: TRBV28
cdr3_length: 15
d_call: -
cdr3_aa: CASSFADTRLRGYTF

v_call: TRBV28
cdr3_length: 13
d_call: -
cdr3_aa: CASSLRDKRGYTF

v_call: TRBV9
cdr3_length: 18
d_call: -
cdr3_aa: CASSVVGIGSLSYNEQFF

v_call: TRBV5-1
cdr3_length: 13
d_call: -
cdr3_aa: CASSPDGNTEAFF

v_call: TRBV7-9
cdr3_length: 17
d_call: -
cdr3_aa: CASSPGIGVDSNSPLHF

v_call: TRBV7-3
cdr3_length: 16
d_call: TRBD2
cdr3_aa: CASSSNGLALLNEQFF